The 14 T cell receptor beta chains below come from one sample, sequenced in a study of blood T cell repertoires in COVID-19. Only in-frame clones appear in the TCRdb table, and some are missing; sequencing was by immunoSEQ multiplex PCR. This table holds fewer than 350,000 clones, nearly 90% found once. Material: PBMCs or T cells enriched from blood (not recorded which). The receptors derive from a woman under 30 with acute COVID-19.

The chain recombines TRBV18 with TRBJ2-5; 7 bases map to TRBD1. Germline assignment: CDR1 KGHSH and CDR2 LQKENI. The CDR3 covers 14 residues. V lost 2 bases, J lost 4 bases, and 4 bases stayed unmatched. CDR3 in amino acids: CASSPSDRRETQYF. The CDR3, as DNA: TGTGCCAGCTCACCATCGGACAGGCGAGAGACCCAGTACTTC.

The V and J genes are TRBV11-2 and TRBJ1-2, with 10 positions matching TRBD1. The CDR3 has 16 residues. The junction had 10 bases not matched to a gene; V was cut back by 2 bases and J by 7 bases. The V gene's germline CDR1 is SGHAT and CDR2 FQNNGV. As DNA, the CDR3 is TGTGCCAGCAGCTTAAACCTTGGGGACAGGGGCGGTGGCTACACCTTC. Translation: CASSLNLGDRGGGYTF. Full variable domain (rest looked up from reference TRBV11-2 and TRBJ1-2): EAGVAQSPRYKIIEKRQSVAFWCNPISGHATLYWYQQILGQGPKLLIQFQNNGVVDDSQLPKDRFSAERLKGVDSTLKIQPAKLEDSAVYLCASSLNLGDRGGGYTFGSGTRLTVV.

The chain combines TRBV5-6 with TRBJ1-4, with 7 nucleotides matching TRBD1. The V gene end was trimmed by 6 bases and the J gene end by 8 bases; junction bases not matched to a gene: 13. Germline V gene lookup returns CDR1 SGHDT and CDR2 YYEEEE. The CDR3 extends over 15 amino acids. CDR3: CASTQSTGDKEKLFF. In DNA, the CDR3 is TGTGCCAGCACACAAAGCACAGGGGATAAGGAAAAACTGTTTTTT.

The chain recombines TRBV27 with TRBJ1-1; TRBD1 is a possible D gene (6 bases). Trimming took 6 bases from V and 2 from J, leaving 28 bases between them. The CDR3 spans 19 residues. Germline V gene lookup returns CDR1 MNHEY and CDR2 SMNVEV (reference sequence). The DNA for the CDR3 is TGTGCCAGCAGCAAGAGGGACAAACTAGGAAATCGGGGAAACACTGAAGCTTTCTTT. Its translation is CASSKRDKLGNRGNTEAFF.

The J gene is TRBJ2-3, the V gene TRBV28; weak D call: TRBD2 (5 bases). The germline V gene has CDR1 MDHEN and CDR2 SYDVKM. Trimming removed 2 bases from V and 6 bases from J, with 18 bases in between. The CDR3 runs to 16 residues. CDR3 sequence: CASSLIATPRGDTQYF. The CDR3 nucleotides read TGTGCCAGCAGTTTAATCGCAACTCCTCGAGGGGATACGCAGTATTTT.

The chain joins TRBV24-1 to TRBJ2-1; TRBD1 agrees at 12 bases. Trimming removed 3 bases from V and 9 bases from J; junction bases left unmatched: 17. The CDR3 spans 19 residues. Germline lookup yields CDR1 KGHDR and CDR2 SFDVKD. The CDR3 bases are TGTGCCACCAGTGATCCCGGGACAGGGGGCGTCGTCCGGCCGGGTGAGCAGTTCTTC. This translates into CATSDPGTGGVVRPGEQFF.

The chain has TRBV30 and TRBJ1-5, with 9 bases aligning to TRBD1. With V trimmed by 0 bases and J by 2 bases, 11 bases remained unmatched. Per the germline V gene, CDR1 is GTSNPN and CDR2 is SVGIG (reference sequence). This CDR3 region has 18 residues. CDR3 DNA sequence: TGTGCCTGGAGTGTACCAGGGACAGGGTACATTGGCAATCAGCCCCAGCATTTT. Translated, it gives CAWSVPGTGYIGNQPQHF.

The chain couples TRBV24-1 to TRBJ2-7; 10 nucleotides agree with TRBD1. The trim removed 3 bases at V and 4 bases at J, leaving 8 bases unmatched. Germline V gene lookup returns CDR1 KGHDR and CDR2 SFDVKD. CDR3 length equals 16 residues. This CDR3 reads CATSDRDRGGGYEQYF. The CDR3 nucleotides are TGTGCCACCAGTGATCGGGACAGGGGAGGGGGTTACGAGCAGTACTTC.

The genes are TRBV23-1 and TRBJ2-5, with a weak D call TRBD1 (6 bases). TRBV23-1 is given ORF status, its function remaining uncertain. This CDR3 is 15 amino acids long. V gave up 4 bases and J gave up 2 bases, with 14 bases separating them. Here the CDR3 reads CASSPPKTGQETQYF. DNA for the CDR3: TGCGCCAGCAGTCCACCGAAGACAGGTCAAGAGACCCAGTACTTC.

The chain couples TRBV11-2 to TRBJ1-2, with TRBD1 matching over 8 bases. From germline, CDR1 is SGHAT and CDR2 FQNNGV. The CDR3 loop spans 14 amino acids. V lost 4 bases, J lost 4 bases, and 5 bases stayed unmatched. CDR3 sequence reads: CASSSTQGVYGYTF. The CDR3 DNA follows: TGTGCCAGCAGCTCCACACAGGGGGTCTATGGCTACACCTTC.

The chain employs TRBV7-9 and TRBJ2-7; TRBD2 aligns across 8 bases. The junction had 13 bases not matched to a gene; V was cut back by 5 bases and J by 4 bases. In germline, CDR1 is SEHNR, CDR2 FQNEAQ (reference sequence). The CDR3 sequence is 16 residues long. CDR3 DNA sequence: TGTGCCAGCAGCCCCACGGGCGGCGGGAGGCAATACGAGCAGTACTTC. This gives the protein CASSPTGGGRQYEQYF.

The genes are TRBV19 and TRBJ2-1; 7 nucleotides line up with TRBD1. CDR3 length: 15 residues. The junction had 8 bases not matched to a gene; V was cut back by 3 bases and J by 6 bases. Germline CDR1 LNHDA, CDR2 SQIVND (reference sequence). CDR3 loop: CASSIQGGTGNEQFF. CDR3 sequence (DNA): TGTGCCAGTAGTATCCAAGGGGGCACAGGCAATGAGCAGTTCTTC.

The CDR3 protein is CASSAGQGGDGELFF. CDR3 DNA sequence: TGTGCCAGCAGCGCGGGACAGGGGGGCGACGGGGAGCTGTTTTTT. The genes are TRBV11-2 and TRBJ2-2; the match to TRBD1 covers 11 bases. CDR3 length equals 15 residues. V shed 5 bases, J shed 7 bases, and the junction held 6 bases outside the gene matches. Germline loops: CDR1 SGHAT, CDR2 FQNNGV.

V usage is TRBV29-1 and J usage is TRBJ1-2, with 9 bases identical to TRBD1. After removal of 7 bases from V and 4 bases from J, the junction contained 7 bases not matched to a gene. This CDR3 is built from 13 residues. Per the germline V gene, CDR1 is SQVTM and CDR2 is ANQGSEA. The CDR3 loop is CSAGTGNVYGYTF. The CDR3 nucleotides read TGCAGCGCCGGGACAGGGAATGTCTATGGCTACACCTTC.